The clone carrying this T cell receptor beta chain was counted ten times or more. Its target is not known. This entry belongs to a study of T cells in Graves' hyperthyroidism and ophthalmopathy. Study-wide findings and caveats: Most expanded thyroid clonotypes above 0.001 recurred in blood.

Germline CDR1 and CDR2: SGHKS and YYEKEE (reference sequence). The CDR3 runs to 16 residues. Trimming stripped 4 bases from V and 0 bases from J, with 14 bases between. The investigators amplified TCR beta CDR3 regions from RNA transcripts. Using the HTBI primer set, a first-round RT-PCR was run on the TCR CDR3. TCRdb itself ran the multiplex PCR reads through MiXCR, one entry per CDR3 protein. This table holds about 640,000 distinct CDR3 sequences, 20% to 25% found once. Sequenced material: blood. The chain is built from TRBV5-5 and TRBJ2-1; D is possibly TRBD1 (6 bases). This TCR derives from a man aged 25-45 years with Graves' ophthalmopathy. CDR3 sequence reads: CASSPGTPYSYNEQFF. As DNA, the CDR3 is TGTGCCAGCAGCCCCGGGACACCTTACTCCTACAATGAGCAGTTCTTC.